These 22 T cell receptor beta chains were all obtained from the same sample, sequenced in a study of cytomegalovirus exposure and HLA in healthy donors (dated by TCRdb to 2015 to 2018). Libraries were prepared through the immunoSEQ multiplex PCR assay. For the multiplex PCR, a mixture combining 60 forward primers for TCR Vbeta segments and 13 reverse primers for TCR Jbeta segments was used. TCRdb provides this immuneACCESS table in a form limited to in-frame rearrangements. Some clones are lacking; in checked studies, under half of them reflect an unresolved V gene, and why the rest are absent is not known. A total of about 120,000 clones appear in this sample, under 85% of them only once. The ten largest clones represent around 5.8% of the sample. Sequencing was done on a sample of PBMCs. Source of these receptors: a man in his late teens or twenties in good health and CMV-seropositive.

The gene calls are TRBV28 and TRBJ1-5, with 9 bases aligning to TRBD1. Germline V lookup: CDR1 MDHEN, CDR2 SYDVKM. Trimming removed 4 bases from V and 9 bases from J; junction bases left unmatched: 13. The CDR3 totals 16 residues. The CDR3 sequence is CASSSPPGTGSGPQHF. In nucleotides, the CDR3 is TGTGCCAGCAGTTCGCCACCCGGGACAGGGAGCGGGCCCCAGCATTTT.

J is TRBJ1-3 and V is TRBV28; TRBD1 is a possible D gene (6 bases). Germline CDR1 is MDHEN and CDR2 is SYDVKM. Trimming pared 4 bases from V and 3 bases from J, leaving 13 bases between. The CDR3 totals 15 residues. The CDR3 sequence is CASSYMGANGNTIYF. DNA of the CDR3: TGTGCCAGCAGTTATATGGGGGCGAATGGAAACACCATATATTTT.

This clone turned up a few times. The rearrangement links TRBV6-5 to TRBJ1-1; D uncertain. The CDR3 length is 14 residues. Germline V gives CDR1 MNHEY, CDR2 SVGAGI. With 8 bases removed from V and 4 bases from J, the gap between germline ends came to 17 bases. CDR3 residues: CASQEGPAGTEAFF. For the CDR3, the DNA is TGTGCCAGCCAGGAGGGCCCCGCGGGCACTGAAGCTTTCTTT.

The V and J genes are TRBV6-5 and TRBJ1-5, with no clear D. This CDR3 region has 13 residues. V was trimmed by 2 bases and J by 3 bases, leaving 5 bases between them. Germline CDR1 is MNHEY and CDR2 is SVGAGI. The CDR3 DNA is TGTGCCAGCAGTTACGACAACAATCAGCCCCAGCATTTT. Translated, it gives CASSYDNNQPQHF.

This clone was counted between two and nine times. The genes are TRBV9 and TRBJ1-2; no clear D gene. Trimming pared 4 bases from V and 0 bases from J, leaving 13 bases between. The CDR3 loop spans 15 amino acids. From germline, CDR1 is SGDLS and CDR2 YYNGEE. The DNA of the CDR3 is TGTGCCAGCAGCCCTGGGCAGGTTCCTAACTATGGCTACACCTTC. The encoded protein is CASSPGQVPNYGYTF.

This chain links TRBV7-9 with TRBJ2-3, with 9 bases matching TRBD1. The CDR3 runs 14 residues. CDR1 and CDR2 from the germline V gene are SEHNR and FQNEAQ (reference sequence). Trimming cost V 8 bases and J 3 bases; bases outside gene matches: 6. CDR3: CASPGQGVTDTQYF. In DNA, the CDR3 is TGTGCCAGCCCGGGACAGGGAGTGACAGATACGCAGTATTTT.

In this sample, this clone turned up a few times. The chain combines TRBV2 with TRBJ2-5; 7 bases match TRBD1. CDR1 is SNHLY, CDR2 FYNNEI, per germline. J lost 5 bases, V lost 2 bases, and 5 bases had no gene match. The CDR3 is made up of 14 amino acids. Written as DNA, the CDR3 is TGTGCCAGCAGTGAATTCGGGACAGCGGAGACCCAGTACTTC. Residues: CASSEFGTAETQYF.

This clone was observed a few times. The CDR3 DNA follows: TGTGCCAGCAGCTTAGTTACAGGCACAGATACGCAGTATTTT. Its translation is CASSLVTGTDTQYF. The chain is built from TRBV7-6 and TRBJ2-3; D gene unclear. In germline, CDR1 is SGHVS, CDR2 FNYEAQ. V gave up 1 base and J gave up 1 base, with 6 bases separating them. The CDR3 is 14 amino acids. Full variable domain (missing parts from reference TRBV7-6 and TRBJ2-3): GAGVSQSPRYKVTKRGQDVALRCDPISGHVSLYWYRQALGQGPEFLTYFNYEAQQDKSGLPNDRFSAERPEGSISTLTIQRTEQRDSAMYRCASSLVTGTDTQYFGPGTRLTVL.

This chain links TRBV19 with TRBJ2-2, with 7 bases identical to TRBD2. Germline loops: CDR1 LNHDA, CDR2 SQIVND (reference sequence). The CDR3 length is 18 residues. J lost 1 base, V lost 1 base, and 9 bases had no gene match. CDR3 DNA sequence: TGTGCCAGTAGTATAGGTTCCGCGGCTAGCGGGAACACCGGGGAGCTGTTTTTT. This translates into CASSIGSAASGNTGELFF.

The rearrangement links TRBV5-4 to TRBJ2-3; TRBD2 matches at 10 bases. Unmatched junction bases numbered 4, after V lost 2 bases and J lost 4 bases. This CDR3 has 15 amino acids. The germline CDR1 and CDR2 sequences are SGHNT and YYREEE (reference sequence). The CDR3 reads CASSFQRGGPDTQYF. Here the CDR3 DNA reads TGTGCCAGCAGCTTTCAGCGGGGGGGCCCAGATACGCAGTATTTT.

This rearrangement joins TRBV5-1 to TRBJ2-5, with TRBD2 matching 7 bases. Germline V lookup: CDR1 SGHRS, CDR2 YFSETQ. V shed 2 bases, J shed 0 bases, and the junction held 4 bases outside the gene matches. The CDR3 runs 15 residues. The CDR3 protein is CASSFLAVYQETQYF. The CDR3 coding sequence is TGCGCCAGCAGCTTCCTAGCGGTGTACCAAGAGACCCAGTACTTC.

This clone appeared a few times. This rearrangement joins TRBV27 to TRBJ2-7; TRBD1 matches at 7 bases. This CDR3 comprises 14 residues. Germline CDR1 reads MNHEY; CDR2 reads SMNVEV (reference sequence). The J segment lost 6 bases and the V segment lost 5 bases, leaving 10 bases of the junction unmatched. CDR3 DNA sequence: TGTGCCAGCAGTATCGACAGGGTATTGGGCGAGCAGTACTTC. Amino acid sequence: CASSIDRVLGEQYF.

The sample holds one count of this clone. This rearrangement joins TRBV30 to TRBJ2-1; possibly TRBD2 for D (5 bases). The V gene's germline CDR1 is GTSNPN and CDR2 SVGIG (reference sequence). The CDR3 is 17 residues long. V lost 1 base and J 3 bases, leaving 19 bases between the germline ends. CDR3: CAWSGSRSKDYYNEQFF. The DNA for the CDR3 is TGTGCCTGGAGTGGATCCCGTTCCAAAGACTACTACAATGAGCAGTTCTTC.

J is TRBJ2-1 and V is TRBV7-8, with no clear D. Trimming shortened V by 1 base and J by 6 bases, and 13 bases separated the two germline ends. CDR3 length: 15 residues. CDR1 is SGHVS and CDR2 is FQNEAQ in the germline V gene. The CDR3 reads CASSLGLASSNEQFF. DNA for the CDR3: TGTGCCAGCAGCTTAGGACTGGCTAGTAGCAATGAGCAGTTCTTC.

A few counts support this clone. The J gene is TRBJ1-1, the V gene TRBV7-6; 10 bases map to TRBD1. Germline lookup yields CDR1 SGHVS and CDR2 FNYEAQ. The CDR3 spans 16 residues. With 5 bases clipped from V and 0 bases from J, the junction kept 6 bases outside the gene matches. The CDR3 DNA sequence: TGTGCCAGCAGCAGACAGACAGGGGGCCTGAACACTGAAGCTTTCTTT. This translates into CASSRQTGGLNTEAFF.

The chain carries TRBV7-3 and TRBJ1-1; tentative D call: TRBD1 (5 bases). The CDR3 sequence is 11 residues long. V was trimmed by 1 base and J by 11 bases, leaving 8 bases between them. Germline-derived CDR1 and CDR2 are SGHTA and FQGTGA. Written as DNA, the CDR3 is TGTGCCAGCAGCTTAAATCGGGGGGCTTTCTTT. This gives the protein CASSLNRGAFF.

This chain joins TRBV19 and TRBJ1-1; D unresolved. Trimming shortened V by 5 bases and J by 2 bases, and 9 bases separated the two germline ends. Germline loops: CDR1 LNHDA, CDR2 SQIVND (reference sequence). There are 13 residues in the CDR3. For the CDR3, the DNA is TGTGCCAGTAGTGAGAACAGCAACACTGAAGCTTTCTTT. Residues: CASSENSNTEAFF.

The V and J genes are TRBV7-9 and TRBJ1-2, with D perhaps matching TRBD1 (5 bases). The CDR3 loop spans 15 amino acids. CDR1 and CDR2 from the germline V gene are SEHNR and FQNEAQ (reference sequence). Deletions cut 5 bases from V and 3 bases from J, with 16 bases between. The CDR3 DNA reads TGTGCCAGCAGCGATGCGGGGGGTTCAGACTATGGCTACACCTTC. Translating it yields CASSDAGGSDYGYTF.

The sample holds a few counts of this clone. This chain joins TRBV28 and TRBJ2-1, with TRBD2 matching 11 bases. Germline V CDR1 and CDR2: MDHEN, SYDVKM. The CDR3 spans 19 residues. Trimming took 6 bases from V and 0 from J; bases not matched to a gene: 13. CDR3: CASSTRDSGRVSSYNEQFF. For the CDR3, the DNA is TGTGCCAGCAGCACTCGGGATAGCGGGAGGGTTAGCTCCTACAATGAGCAGTTCTTC.

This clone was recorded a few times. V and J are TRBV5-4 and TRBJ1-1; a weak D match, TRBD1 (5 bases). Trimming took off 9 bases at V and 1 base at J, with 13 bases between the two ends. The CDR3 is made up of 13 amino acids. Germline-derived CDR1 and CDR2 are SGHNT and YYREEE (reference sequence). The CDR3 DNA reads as TGTGCCACCCGGCAGGGAAGGAACACTGAAGCTTTCTTT. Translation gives CATRQGRNTEAFF.

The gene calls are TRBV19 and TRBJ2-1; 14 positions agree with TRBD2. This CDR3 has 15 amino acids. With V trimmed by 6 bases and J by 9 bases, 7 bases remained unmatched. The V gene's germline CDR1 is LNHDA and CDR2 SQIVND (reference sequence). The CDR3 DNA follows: TGTGCCAGTAGAAGGGAGGGACTAGCGGGAGCTGAGCAGTTCTTC. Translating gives CASRREGLAGAEQFF. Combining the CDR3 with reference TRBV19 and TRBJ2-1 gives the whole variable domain DGGITQSPKYLFRKEGQNVTLSCEQNLNHDAMYWYRQDPGQGLRLIYYSQIVNDFQKGDIAEGYSVSREKKESFPLTVTSAQKNPTAFYLCASRREGLAGAEQFFGPGTRLTVL.

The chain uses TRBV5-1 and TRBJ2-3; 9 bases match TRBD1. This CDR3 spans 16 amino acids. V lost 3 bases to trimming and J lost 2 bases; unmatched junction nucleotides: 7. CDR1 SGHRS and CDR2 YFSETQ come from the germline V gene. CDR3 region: CASSSSGTGTTDTQYF. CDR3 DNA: TGCGCCAGCAGCTCATCCGGGACAGGGACCACAGATACGCAGTATTTT.